This TCR beta chain was documented in a study of T-cell reconstitution after alpha-beta-depleted transplantation in children. This CDR3 is built from 13 residues. The germline gives CDR1 SGHTA, CDR2 FQGTGA. The V gene lost 5 bases and the J gene lost 8 bases, with 15 bases spanning the gap. Overall study findings and caveats: In some patients, recipient T cells and intrathymic progenitors surviving conditioning explained high day-60 diversity. Several hundred expanded graft clones reportedly were the source of alpha-beta T cells about two months after transplant. T-cell counts and diversity at one year post-transplant came mainly from newly produced T cells.

As concerns this clonotype: Its antigen remains unidentified.

Using unique molecular identifiers, the investigators prepared the TCRbeta library. TCRdb analysed the PCR reads with MiXCR anew, one entry per CDR3 protein. The repertoire holds about 440,000 distinct CDR3 sequences, with over 40% as singletons. Sequences were derived from PBMCs, sampled before TCRalphabeta/CD19-depleted stem cell transplant. The gene calls are TRBV7-3 and TRBJ1-1, with unresolved D. The origin of this receptor is a girl aged 2 to 10 with aplastic anemia, due to receive a stem cell transplant. This CDR3 reads CASSPQVPGEAFF. The CDR3 region has the DNA TGTGCCAGCAGCCCCCAGGTCCCGGGGGAAGCTTTCTTT.